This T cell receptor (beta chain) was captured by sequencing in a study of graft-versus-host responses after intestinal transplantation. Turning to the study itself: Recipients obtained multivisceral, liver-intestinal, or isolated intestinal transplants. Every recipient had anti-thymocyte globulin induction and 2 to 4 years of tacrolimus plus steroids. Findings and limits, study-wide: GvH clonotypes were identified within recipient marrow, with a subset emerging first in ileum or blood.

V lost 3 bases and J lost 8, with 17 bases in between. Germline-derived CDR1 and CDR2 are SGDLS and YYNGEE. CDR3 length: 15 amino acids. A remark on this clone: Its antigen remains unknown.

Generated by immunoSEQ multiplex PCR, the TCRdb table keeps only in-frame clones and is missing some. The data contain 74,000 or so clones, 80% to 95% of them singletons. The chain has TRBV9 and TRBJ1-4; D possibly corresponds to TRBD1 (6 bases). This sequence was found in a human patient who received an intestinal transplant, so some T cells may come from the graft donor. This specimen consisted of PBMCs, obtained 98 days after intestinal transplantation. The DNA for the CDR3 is TGTGCCAGCAGCGAGGGGGGAGTTACAGGGGAAAAACTGTTTTTT. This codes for CASSEGGVTGEKLFF.